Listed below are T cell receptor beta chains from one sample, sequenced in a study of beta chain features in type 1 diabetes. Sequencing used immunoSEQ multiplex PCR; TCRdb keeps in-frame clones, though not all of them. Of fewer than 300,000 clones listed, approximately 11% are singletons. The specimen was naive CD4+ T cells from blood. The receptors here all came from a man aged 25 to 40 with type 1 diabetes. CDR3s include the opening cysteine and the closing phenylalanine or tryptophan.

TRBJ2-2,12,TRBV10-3,CAISDFAGELFF
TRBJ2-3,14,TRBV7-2,CASSLEAVEDTQYF
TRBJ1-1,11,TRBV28,CASRGRSEAFF
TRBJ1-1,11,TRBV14,CASRSGFRVHF
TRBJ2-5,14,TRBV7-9,CASSSPEGRETQYF
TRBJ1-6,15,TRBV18,CASSLRTDYNSPLHF
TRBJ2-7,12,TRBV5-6,CASSLQFYEQYF
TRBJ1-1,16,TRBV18,CASSPTRARLNTEAFF
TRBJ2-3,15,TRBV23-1,CASNAMRGGGDTQYF
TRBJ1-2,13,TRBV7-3,CASSPDRNYGYTF
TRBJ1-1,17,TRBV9,CASRDLRGSAMNTEAFF
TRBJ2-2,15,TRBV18,CASSPWTGVAGELFF
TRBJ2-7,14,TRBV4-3,CASSPGQYGDEQYF
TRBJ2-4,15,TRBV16,CASTPGTPRGNIQYF
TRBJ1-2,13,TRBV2,CASLLLPPGWPTF
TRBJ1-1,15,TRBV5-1,CASSPGRQVNTEAFF
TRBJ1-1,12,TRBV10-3,CAISNMNTEAFF
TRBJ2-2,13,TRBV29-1,CSVNRGRTGELFF
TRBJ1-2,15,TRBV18,CASSLGPGEGYGYTF
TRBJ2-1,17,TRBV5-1,CASSISSGGFSYNEQFF
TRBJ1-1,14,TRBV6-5,CASFLNGLQDGAFF
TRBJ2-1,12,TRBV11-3,CASSSTSQEQFF
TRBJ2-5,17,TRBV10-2,CASSDRRLARGRETQYF
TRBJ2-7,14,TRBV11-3,CASSKTAYSYEQYF
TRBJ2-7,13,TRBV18,CASSAGFPYEQYF
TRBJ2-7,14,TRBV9,CASSVASQGREQYF
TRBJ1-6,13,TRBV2,CASSSGGDSPLHF
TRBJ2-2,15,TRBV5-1,CASSLAGTDTGELFF
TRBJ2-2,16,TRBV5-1,CASSLDASRGLRELFF
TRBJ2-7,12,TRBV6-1,CASSTGSYEQYF
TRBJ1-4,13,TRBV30,CAWSGGSREKLFF
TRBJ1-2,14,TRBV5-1,CASSLSGSNYGYTF
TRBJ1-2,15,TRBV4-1,CASSQKGAPGYGYTF
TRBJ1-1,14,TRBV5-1,CASSIGRGDTEAFF
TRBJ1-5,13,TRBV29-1,CSGGQGANQPQHF
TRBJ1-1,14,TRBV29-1,CSVRQRGTNTEAFF
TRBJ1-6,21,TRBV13,CASSSKGQKAVGSSYNSPLHF
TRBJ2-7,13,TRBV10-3,CATGRTGEGEQYF
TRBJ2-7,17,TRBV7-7,CASSLEGGQDKTYEQYF
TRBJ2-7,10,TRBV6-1,CASSFYEQYF
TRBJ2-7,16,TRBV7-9,CASSLGVGHQTYEQYF
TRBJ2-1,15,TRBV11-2,CASSQNWGLGNEQFF
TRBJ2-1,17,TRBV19,CASSRGFGGVPYNEQFF